A single sample gave rise to the 18 T cell receptor beta chains below, sequenced in a study of CXCR3-negative and CXCR3-positive naive CD8 T cells. The antigens these receptors bind are not known. Regarding the study as a whole: CXCR3-positive naive cells had TRB CDR3s that were more hydrophobic than CXCR3-negative naive cells had.

UMI-tagged TRB cDNA libraries were built via 5' RACE. TCRdb reprocessed the 5' RACE reads and reports one entry per CDR3 protein, with no DNA. The specimen's table records around 140,000 distinct CDR3 sequences. Sequencing used naive CXCR3+ CD8+ T cells from blood. The subset here: CD45RO-CCR7+CD27+CD95- naive CD8+ T cells expressing CXCR3 (TNR3+). All receptors derive from a human donor in good health. Some clones in this sample may be carry-over from other donors' samples.

The chain has TRBV7-9 and TRBJ2-3; the D call of TRBD2 rests on TCRdb alone, since no DNA is present to check it. Germline CDR1 is SEHNR and CDR2 is FQNEAQ (reference sequence). CDR3 length equals 14 residues. The CDR3 region is CASSYGGVTDTQYF.

This sequence joins TRBV4-1 and TRBJ1-4; the TCRdb call, TRBD1, lacks DNA for checking. Germline-derived CDR1 and CDR2 are MGHRA and YSYEKL. The CDR3 has 14 residues. The CDR3 loop reads CASSYDRDNEKLFF.

V usage is TRBV7-9 and J usage is TRBJ1-5. Germline CDR1 and CDR2: SEHNR and FQNEAQ (reference sequence). The CDR3 is 12 residues long. The CDR3 here is CASSTDNQPQHF.

The chain combines TRBV12-3 or TRBV12-4 with TRBJ2-1; TCRdb calls TRBD2, which cannot be checked without DNA. The CDR3 has 15 amino acids. CDR3 residues: CASSLFGGGESEQFF.

The rearrangement joins TRBV11-2 to TRBJ2-7; with no DNA, the TCRdb D assignment of TRBD1 cannot be verified. Germline-derived CDR1 and CDR2 are SGHAT and FQNNGV. CDR3 length equals 11 residues. The CDR3 reads CASSIQGEQYF.

V and J are TRBV29-1 and TRBJ1-2; TCRdb proposes TRBD1, but this gene call is untestable without DNA. This CDR3 has 12 residues. CDR1 is SQVTM and CDR2 is ANQGSEA in the germline V gene. This CDR3 reads CSVERGHYGYTF.

This chain links TRBV27 with TRBJ2-7; as DNA is missing, the TRBD1 call by TCRdb cannot be tested. The CDR3 has 14 amino acids. Germline CDR1 MNHEY, CDR2 SMNVEV (reference sequence). The CDR3 reads CATKAGRGNYEQYF.

The chain carries TRBV7-9 and TRBJ2-7. This CDR3 has 14 amino acids. The germline V gene has CDR1 SEHNR and CDR2 FQNEAQ (reference sequence). CDR3 region: CASSLVRNIDEQYF.

This chain links TRBV12-3 or TRBV12-4 with TRBJ2-5; TCRdb indicates TRBD2, and absent DNA this call remains unverified. CDR3 length equals 16 residues. The CDR3 loop is CASSLLLAGYQETQYF.

CDR3 amino acids: CASSDRTPDSGNTIYF. This chain connects TRBV13 to TRBJ1-3; TCRdb selects TRBD1, and the lack of DNA leaves this call unchecked. Germline loops: CDR1 PRHDT, CDR2 FYEKMQ (reference sequence). The length of the CDR3 is 16 residues.

This sequence joins TRBV10-3 and TRBJ2-1. The V gene's germline CDR1 is ENHRY and CDR2 SYGVKD. The CDR3 sequence is 13 residues long. CDR3 residues: CAISESDYNEQFF.

V and J are TRBV15 and TRBJ2-5; TCRdb indicates TRBD2, and absent DNA this call remains unverified. Germline lookup yields CDR1 LNHNV and CDR2 YYDKDF (reference sequence). This CDR3 comprises 16 residues. The CDR3 protein is CATSRDRLAGGETQYF. The full variable domain, completed using reference TRBV15 and TRBJ2-5, is DAMVIQNPRYQVTQFGKPVTLSCSQTLNHNVMYWYQQKSSQAPKLLFHYYDKDFNNEADTPDNFQSRRPNTSFCFLDIRSPGLGDTAMYLCATSRDRLAGGETQYFGPGTRLLVL.

The CDR3 region is CSVEGLVGVQFF. This rearrangement joins TRBV29-1 to TRBJ2-1. Germline V gene lookup returns CDR1 SQVTM and CDR2 ANQGSEA. The CDR3 is 12 residues long.

The rearrangement links TRBV29-1 to TRBJ2-3; lacking DNA, the TRBD1 call made by TCRdb goes unchecked. The CDR3 runs 12 residues. Germline V gene lookup returns CDR1 SQVTM and CDR2 ANQGSEA. The CDR3 here is CSGTAYTDTQYF.

The chain joins TRBV5-5 to TRBJ2-2; the D call from TCRdb, TRBD1, cannot be confirmed without DNA. The CDR3 is 15 residues long. CDR1 is SGHKS, CDR2 YYEKEE, per germline (reference sequence). The CDR3 here is CASSLQGRNTGELFF.

The chain combines TRBV13 with TRBJ2-7; the D call of TRBD2 rests on TCRdb alone, since no DNA is present to check it. This CDR3 has 15 amino acids. Germline V gene data show CDR1 as PRHDT and CDR2 as FYEKMQ (reference sequence). The CDR3 spells CASSSLAVATYEQYF. The full variable domain, completed using reference TRBV13 and TRBJ2-7, is AAGVIQSPRHLIKEKRETATLKCYPIPRHDTVYWYQQGPGQDPQFLISFYEKMQSDKGSIPDRFSAQQFSDYHSELNMSSLELGDSALYFCASSSLAVATYEQYFGPGTRLTVT.

This rearrangement joins TRBV3-1 to TRBJ2-7; the D call from TCRdb, TRBD2, cannot be confirmed without DNA. CDR3 length: 15 amino acids. Germline V gene lookup returns CDR1 LGHDT and CDR2 YNNKEL (reference sequence). CDR3 amino acids: CASSQDATRAYEQYF.

J is TRBJ2-3 and V is TRBV29-1. The CDR3 loop spans 12 amino acids. Germline lookup yields CDR1 SQVTM and CDR2 ANQGSEA. The CDR3 protein is CSVEEVTDTQYF.